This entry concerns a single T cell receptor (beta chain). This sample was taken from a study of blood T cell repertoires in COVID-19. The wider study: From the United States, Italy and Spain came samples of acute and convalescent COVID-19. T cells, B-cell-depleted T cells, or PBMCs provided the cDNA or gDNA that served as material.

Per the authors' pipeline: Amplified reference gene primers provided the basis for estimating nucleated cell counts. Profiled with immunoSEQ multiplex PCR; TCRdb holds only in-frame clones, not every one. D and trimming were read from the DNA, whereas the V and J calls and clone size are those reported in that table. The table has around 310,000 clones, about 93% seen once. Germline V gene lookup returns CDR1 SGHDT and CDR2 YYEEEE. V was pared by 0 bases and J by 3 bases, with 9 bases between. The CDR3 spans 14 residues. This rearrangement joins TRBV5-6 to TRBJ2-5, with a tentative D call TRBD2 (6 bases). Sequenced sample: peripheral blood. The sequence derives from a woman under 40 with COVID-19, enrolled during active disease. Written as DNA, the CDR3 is TGTGCCAGCAGCTTGGTGGGGGAGGAAGAGACCCAGTACTTC. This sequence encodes CASSLVGEEETQYF.